This entry features one TCR beta chain sequence. The record originates from a study of blood T cell repertoires in COVID-19. Trimming left V 5 bases short and J 8 bases short, with 19 bases between. Looked up from germline, CDR1 is MNHEY and CDR2 is SMNVEV (reference sequence). This CDR3 comprises 15 residues. Per the original data handling: Cell counts per sample came from amplifying reference gene primers. The repertoire was sequenced with immunoSEQ multiplex PCR; TCRdb's copy has only in-frame clones and lacks some. The V and J calls and the clone size are those of that table, but D and trimming were determined from the DNA. The sample contains around 260,000 clones, over 75% of which appear only once. Participant ages covered about 18 to 95 years across about two dozen US areas. Resolution of symptoms, clearance, or two negative PCRs was present in recovered Cohort 3 donors.

The V call is TRBV27, the J call TRBJ2-1, with D tentatively TRBD2 (5 bases). Material: PBMCs or T cells enriched from blood (not recorded which). This clonotype was sampled from a woman aged 25 to 39 who had recovered from COVID-19. The CDR3 DNA is TGTGCCAGCAGTCTGGGTCTAGCCGTACTCGATGAGCAGTTCTTC. Protein sequence: CASSLGLAVLDEQFF.